This T cell receptor beta chain was observed in a study of CXCR3-negative and CXCR3-positive naive CD8 T cells. General study results and limits: A higher hydrophobicity marked the TRB CDR3s of CXCR3-positive naive cells versus CXCR3-negative naive cells. Similar TRBV-TRBJ usage was seen in naive cells (both CXCR3-negative and CXCR3-positive), but memory cells differed.

Per CD8+ T cell subset, triplicate sorts of some 280,000 cells each were done. Per germline, CDR1 SGHAT and CDR2 FQNNGV. The CDR3 length is 12 residues. Researchers prepared the TRB cDNA libraries using 5' RACE with UMI labels. TCRdb processed the 5' RACE reads again and assigns one entry to each CDR3 protein, with no DNA. The table for this sample gives around 140,000 distinct CDR3 sequences. In the case of this clonotype: Its target is not known.

V usage is TRBV11-2 and J usage is TRBJ1-2. What was sequenced was naive CXCR3+ CD8+ T cells from blood. Noted subset: CD45RO-CCR7+CD27+CD95- naive CD8+ T cells expressing CXCR3 (TNR3+). The TCR originated in a human donor in good health. Some clones in this sample may be carry-over from other donors' samples. CDR3 loop: CASSLTTNGYTF.